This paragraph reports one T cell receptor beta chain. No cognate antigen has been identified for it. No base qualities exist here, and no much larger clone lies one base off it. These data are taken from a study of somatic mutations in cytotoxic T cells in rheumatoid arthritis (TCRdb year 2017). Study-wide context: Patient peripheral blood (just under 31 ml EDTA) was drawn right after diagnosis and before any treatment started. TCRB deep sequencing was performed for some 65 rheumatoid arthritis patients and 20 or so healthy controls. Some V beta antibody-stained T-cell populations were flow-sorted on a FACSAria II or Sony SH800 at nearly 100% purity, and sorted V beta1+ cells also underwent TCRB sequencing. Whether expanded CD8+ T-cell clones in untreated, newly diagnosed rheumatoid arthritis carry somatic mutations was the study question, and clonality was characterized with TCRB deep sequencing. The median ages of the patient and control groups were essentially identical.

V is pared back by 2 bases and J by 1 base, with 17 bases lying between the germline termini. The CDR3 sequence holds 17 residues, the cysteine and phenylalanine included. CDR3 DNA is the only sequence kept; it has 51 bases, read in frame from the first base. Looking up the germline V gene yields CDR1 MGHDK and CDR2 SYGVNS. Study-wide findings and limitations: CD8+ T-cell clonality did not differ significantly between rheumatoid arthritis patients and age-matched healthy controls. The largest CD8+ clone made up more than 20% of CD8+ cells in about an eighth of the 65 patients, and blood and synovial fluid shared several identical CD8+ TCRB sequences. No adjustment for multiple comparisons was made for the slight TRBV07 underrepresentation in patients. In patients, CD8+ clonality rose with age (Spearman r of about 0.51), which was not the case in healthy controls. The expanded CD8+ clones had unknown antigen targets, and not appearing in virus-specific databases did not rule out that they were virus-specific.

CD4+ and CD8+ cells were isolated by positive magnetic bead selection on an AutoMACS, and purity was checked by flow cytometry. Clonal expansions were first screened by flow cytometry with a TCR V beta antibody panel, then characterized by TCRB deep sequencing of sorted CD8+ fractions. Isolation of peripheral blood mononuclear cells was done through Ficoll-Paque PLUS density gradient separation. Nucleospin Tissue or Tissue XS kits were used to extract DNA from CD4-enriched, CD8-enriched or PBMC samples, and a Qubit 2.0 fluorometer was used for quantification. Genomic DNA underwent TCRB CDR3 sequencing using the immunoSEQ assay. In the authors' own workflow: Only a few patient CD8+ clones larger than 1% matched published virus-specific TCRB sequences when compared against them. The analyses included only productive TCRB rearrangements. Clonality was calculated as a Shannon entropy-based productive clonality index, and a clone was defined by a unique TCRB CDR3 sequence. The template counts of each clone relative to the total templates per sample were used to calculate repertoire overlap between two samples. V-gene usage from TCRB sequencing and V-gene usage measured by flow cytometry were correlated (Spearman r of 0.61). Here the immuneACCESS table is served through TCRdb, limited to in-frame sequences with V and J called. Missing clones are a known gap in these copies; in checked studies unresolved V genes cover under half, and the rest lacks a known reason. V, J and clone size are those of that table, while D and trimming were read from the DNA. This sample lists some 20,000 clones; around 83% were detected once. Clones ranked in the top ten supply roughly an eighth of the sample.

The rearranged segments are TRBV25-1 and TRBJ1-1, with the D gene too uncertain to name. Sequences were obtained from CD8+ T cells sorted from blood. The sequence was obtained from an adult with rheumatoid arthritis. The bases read TGTGCCAGCAGTGAAGGTTTGACGAGGGATCCGAACACTGAAGCTTTCTTT. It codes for CASSEGLTRDPNTEAFF.